This TCR beta chain was sequenced for a study of cytomegalovirus exposure and HLA in healthy donors. Whole-study results and caveats: It is likely that the observed cluster of highly shared sequence variants was a sequencing artifact.

Remarks on this clone: Its antigen is as yet unknown.

Amplification used 60 Vbeta primers and 13 Jbeta primers. Generated by immunoSEQ multiplex PCR, the TCRdb table keeps only in-frame clones and is missing some. The repertoire consists of around 130,000 clones, with roughly 84% occurring once and the leading ten covering roughly 1.2%. CDR3 size: 18 residues. After removal of 0 bases from V and 5 bases from J, the junction contained 12 bases not matched to a gene. Germline values: CDR1 MGHRA, CDR2 YSYEKL. The receptor comes from a girl aged 2-15 years in good health and CMV-seronegative. The sequenced material came from PBMCs. The rearrangement joins TRBV4-1 to TRBJ2-3; 9 positions agree with TRBD2. The CDR3 nucleotides are TGCGCCAGCAGCCAAGAAGGAAGTAGCGGGAGTCGGAAAGATACGCAGTATTTT. Amino acids: CASSQEGSSGSRKDTQYF.